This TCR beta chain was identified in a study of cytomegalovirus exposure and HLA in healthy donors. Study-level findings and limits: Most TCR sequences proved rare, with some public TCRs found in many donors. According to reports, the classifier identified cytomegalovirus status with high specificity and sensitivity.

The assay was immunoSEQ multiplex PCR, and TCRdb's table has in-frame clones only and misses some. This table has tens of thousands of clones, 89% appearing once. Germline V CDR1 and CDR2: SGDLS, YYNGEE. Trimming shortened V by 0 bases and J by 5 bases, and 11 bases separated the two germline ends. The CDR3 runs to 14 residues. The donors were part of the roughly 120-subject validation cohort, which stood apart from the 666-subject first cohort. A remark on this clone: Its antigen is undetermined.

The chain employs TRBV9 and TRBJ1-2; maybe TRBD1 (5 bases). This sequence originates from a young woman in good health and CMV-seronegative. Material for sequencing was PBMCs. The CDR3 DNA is TGTGCCAGCAGCGTAGACTCTAGGGGATATGGCTACACCTTC. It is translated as CASSVDSRGYGYTF.